The 4 T cell receptor beta chains given below trace back to one sample, sequenced in a study of response to subunit inactivated influenza vaccine. From the RT-PCR reads, TCRdb called clonotypes with MiXCR, one entry per CDR3 protein. Here the sample spans more than 700,000 distinct CDR3 sequences, around 21% being singletons. The material was PBMCs from blood, obtained roughly 5 days after vaccination. The origin of the receptors is a man aged 45-65 years who received an inactivated influenza vaccine.

A few counts support this clonotype. This chain links TRBV12-3 or TRBV12-4 with TRBJ1-6; D not certain. V lost 3 bases and J lost 11, with 23 bases in between. This CDR3 has 17 residues. The CDR3 region is CASSFPHPRRRLPPLHF. The CDR3 nucleotides are TGTGCCAGCAGTTTTCCCCACCCCAGGCGCCGGCTGCCACCCCTCCACTTT.

The gene calls are TRBV10-3 and TRBJ2-5; D possibly matches TRBD1 or TRBD2 (6 bases each). Germline values: CDR1 ENHRY, CDR2 SYGVKD. The CDR3 totals 13 residues. V was cut by 6 bases and J by 5 bases, with 13 bases left in between. The CDR3 DNA follows: TGTGCCATCAGCCCGGGGGCAGGGGAGACCCAGTACTTC. Amino acid sequence: CAISPGAGETQYF.

This clonotype has more than one count but fewer than ten. The CDR3 loop reads CASSFPRLAGGGDTQYF. The CDR3 DNA reads as TGTGCCAGCAGCTTTCCTAGACTAGCGGGAGGAGGTGATACGCAGTATTTT. The chain joins TRBV7-9 to TRBJ2-3; TRBD2 aligns across 13 bases. The trim removed 3 bases at V and 6 bases at J, leaving 9 bases unmatched. CDR3 length equals 17 residues. Germline values: CDR1 SEHNR, CDR2 FQNEAQ (reference sequence).

The chain's CDR3 is CASSLAGTSNTLETQYF. The CDR3 region has the DNA TGCGCCAGCAGCTTGGCTGGGACAAGTAATACTTTGGAGACCCAGTACTTC. The chain employs TRBV5-1 and TRBJ2-5, with TRBD1 as a possible D gene (6 bases). CDR1 and CDR2 (germline): SGHRS, YFSETQ. The CDR3 loop spans 17 amino acids. Trimming cost V 0 bases and J 5 bases, with 20 bases left between them.